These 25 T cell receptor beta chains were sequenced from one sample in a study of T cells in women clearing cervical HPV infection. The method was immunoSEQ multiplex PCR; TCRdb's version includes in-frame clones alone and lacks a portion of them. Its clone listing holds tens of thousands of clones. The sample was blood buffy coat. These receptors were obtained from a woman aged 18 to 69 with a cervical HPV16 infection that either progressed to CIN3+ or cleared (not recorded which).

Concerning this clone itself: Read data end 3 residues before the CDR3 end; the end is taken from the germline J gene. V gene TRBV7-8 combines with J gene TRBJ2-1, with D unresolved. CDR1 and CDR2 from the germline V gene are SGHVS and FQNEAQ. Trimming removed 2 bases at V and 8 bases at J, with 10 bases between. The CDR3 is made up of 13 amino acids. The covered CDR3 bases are TGTGCCAGCAGCTTATTTATGGGCTATGAG. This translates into CASSLFMGYE. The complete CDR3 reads CASSLFMGYEQFF.

The part of the CDR3 DNA that was read is TGTGCCAGCAGACGGACTAGCGGTACCTTCGGGACC. Its translation is CASRRTSGTFGT. The complete CDR3 sequence is CASRRTSGTFGTQYF. The chain carries TRBV7-2 and TRBJ2-5, with 10 positions matching TRBD2. The read ends 3 residues shy of where the CDR3 ends; the end is completed using the germline J gene. The germline CDR1 and CDR2 sequences are SGHTA and FQGNSA. After removal of 6 bases from V and 7 bases from J, the junction contained 11 bases not matched to a gene. CDR3 size: 15 residues.

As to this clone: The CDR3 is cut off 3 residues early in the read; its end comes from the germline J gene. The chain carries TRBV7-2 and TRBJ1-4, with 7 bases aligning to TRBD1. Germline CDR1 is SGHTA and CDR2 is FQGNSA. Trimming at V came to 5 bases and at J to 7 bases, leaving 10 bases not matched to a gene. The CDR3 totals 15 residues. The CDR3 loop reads CASSPTGVWGEKLFF. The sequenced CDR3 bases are TGTGCCAGCAGCCCAACAGGGGTCTGGGGTGAAAAA.

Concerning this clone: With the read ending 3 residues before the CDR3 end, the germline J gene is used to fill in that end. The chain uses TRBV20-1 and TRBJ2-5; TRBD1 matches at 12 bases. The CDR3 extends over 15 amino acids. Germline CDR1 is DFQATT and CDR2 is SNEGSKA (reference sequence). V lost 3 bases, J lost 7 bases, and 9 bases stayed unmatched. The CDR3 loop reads CSAREGTGGAGTQYF. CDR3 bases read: TGCAGTGCTAGGGAGGGGACAGGGGGCGCGGGGACC.

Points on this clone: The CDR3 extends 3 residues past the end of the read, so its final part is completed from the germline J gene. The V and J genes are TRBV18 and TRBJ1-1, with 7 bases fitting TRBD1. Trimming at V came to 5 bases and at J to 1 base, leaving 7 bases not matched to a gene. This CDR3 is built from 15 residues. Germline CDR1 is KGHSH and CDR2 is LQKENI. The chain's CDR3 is CASSRSTGQNTEAFF. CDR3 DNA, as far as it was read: TGTGCCAGCTCAAGATCGACAGGGCAGAACACTGAA.

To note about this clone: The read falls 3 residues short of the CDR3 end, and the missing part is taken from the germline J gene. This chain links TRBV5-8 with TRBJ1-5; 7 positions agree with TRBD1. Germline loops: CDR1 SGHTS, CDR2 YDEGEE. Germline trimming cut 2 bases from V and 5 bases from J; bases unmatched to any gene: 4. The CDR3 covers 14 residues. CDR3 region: CASSLGQADQPQHF. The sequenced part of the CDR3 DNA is TGTGCCAGCAGCTTAGGACAGGCGGATCAGCCC. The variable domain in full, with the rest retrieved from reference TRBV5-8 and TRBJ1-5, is EAGVTQSPTHLIKTRGQQATLRCSPISGHTSVYWYQQALGLGLQFLLWYDEGEERNRGNFPPRFSGRQFPNYSSELNVNALELEDSALYLCASSLGQADQPQHFGDGTRLSIL.

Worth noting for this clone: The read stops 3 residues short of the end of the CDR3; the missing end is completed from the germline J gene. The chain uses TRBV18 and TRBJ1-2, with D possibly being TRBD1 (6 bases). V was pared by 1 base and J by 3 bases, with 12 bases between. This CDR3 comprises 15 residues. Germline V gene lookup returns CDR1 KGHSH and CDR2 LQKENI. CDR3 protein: CASSPRTDNYYGYTF. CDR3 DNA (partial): TGTGCCAGCTCACCACGGACAGATAACTACTATGGC.

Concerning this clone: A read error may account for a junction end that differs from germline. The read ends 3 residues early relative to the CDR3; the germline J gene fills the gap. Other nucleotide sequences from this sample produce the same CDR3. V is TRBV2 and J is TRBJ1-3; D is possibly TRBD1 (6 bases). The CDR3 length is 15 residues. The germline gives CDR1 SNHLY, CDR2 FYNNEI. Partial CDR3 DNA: TGTGCCAGCAGTGAAACAGGGTTGTCGGGAAACACG. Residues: CASSETGLSGNT. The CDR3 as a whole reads CASSETGLSGNTIYF.

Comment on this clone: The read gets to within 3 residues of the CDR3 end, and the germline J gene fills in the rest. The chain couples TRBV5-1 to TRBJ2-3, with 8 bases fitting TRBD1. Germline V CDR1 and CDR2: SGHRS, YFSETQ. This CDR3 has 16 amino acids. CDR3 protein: CASSLETGDRFAAQYF. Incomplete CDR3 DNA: TGCGCCAGCAGCTTGGAGACAGGGGATAGGTTCGCGGCG.

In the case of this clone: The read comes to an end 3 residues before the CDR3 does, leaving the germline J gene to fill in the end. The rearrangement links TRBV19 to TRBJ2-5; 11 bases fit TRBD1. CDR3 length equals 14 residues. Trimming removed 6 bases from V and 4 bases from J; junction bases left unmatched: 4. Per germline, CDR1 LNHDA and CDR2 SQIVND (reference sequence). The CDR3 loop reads CASRRTGGRETQYF. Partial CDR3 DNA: TGTGCCAGTAGGAGGACAGGGGGCAGAGAGACC.

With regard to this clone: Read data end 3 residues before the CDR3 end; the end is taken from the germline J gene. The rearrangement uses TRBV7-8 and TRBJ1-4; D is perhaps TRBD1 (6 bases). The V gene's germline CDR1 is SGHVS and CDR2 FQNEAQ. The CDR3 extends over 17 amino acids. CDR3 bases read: TGTGCCAGCAGCTGGGGGACACGGAGCTCTGGGGCCAACGTA. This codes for CASSWGTRSSGANV. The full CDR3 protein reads CASSWGTRSSGANVLFF. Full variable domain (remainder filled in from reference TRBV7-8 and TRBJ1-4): GAGVSQSPRYKVAKRGQDVALRCDPISGHVSLFWYQQALGQGPEFLTYFQNEAQLDKSGLPSDRFFAERPEGSVSTLKIQRTQQEDSAVYLCASSWGTRSSGANVLFFGSGTQLSVL.

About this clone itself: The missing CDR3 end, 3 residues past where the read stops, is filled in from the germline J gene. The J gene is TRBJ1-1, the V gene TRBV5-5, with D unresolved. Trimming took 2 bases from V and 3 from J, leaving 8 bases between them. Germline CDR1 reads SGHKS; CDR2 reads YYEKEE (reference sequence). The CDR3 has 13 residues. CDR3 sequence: CASSFGGDTEAFF. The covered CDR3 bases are TGTGCCAGCAGCTTCGGCGGAGACACTGAA. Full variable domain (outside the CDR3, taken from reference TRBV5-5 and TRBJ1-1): DAGVTQSPTHLIKTRGQQVTLRCSPISGHKSVSWYQQVLGQGPQFIFQYYEKEERGRGNFPDRFSARQFPNYSSELNVNALLLGDSALYLCASSFGGDTEAFFGQGTRLTVV.

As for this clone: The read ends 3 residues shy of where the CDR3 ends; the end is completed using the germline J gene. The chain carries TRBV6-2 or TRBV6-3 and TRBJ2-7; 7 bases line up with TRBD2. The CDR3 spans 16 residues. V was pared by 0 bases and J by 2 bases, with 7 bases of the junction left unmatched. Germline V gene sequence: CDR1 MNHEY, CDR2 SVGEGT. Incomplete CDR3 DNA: TGTGCCAGCAGTTACTCGCGGGAGTACAACGCCTACGAG. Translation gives CASSYSREYNAYE. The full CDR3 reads CASSYSREYNAYEQYF.

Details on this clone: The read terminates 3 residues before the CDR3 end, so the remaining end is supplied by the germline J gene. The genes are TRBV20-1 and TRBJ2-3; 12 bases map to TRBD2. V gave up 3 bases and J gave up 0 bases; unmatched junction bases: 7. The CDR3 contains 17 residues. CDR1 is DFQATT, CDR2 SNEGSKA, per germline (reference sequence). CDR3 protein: CSASLLLAGGSTDTQYF. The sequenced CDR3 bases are TGCAGTGCTAGTCTACTTCTAGCGGGGGGGAGCACAGATACG.

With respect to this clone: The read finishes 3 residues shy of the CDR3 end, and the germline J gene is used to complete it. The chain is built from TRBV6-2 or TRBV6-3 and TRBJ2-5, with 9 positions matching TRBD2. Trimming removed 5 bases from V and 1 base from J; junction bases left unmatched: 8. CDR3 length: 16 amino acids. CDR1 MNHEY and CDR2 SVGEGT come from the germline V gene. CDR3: CASSPWRGGLQETQYF. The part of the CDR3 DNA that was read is TGTGCCAGCAGTCCCTGGCGGGGGGGCCTCCAAGAGACC.

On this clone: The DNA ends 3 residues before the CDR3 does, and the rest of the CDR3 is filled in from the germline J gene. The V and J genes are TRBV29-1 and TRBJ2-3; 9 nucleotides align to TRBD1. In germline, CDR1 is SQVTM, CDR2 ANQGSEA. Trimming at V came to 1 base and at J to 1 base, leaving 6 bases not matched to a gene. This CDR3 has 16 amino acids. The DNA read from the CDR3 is TGCAGCGTTGAAGGAACCCGACAGGGGGGCACAGATACG. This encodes CSVEGTRQGGTDT. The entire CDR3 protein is CSVEGTRQGGTDTQYF.

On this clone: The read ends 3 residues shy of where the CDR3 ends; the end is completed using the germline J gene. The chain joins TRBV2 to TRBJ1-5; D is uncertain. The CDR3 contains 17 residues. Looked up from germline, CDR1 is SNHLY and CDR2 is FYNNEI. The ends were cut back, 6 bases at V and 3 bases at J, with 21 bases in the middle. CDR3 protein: CASSGIAGKGNNQPQHF. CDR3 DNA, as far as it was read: TGTGCCAGCAGCGGGATTGCGGGGAAAGGGAACAATCAGCCC.

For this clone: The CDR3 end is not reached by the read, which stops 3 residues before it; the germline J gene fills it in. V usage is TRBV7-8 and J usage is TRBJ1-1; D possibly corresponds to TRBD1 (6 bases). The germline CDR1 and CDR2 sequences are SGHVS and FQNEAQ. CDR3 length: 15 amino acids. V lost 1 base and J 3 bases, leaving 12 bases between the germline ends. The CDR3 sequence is CASSLVTGKYTEAFF. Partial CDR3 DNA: TGTGCCAGCAGCTTAGTTACAGGGAAGTACACTGAA.

CDR3 sequence: CSVDPRGPGHRGYTF. CDR3 bases read: TGCAGCGTTGATCCGAGGGGTCCAGGTCATCGTGGC. V gene TRBV29-1 combines with J gene TRBJ1-2; TRBD1 is a possible D gene (5 bases). The CDR3 extends 3 residues past the end of the read, so its final part is completed from the germline J gene. V shed 3 bases and J shed 7 bases, with 21 bases lying between them. In germline, CDR1 is SQVTM, CDR2 ANQGSEA. The CDR3 loop spans 15 amino acids.

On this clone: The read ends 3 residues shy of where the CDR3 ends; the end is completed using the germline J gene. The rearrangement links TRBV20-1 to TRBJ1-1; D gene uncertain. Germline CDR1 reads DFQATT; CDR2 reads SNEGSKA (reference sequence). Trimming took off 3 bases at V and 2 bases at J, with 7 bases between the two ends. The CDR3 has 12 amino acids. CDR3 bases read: TGCAGTGCTAGTTCAGGAAACACTGAA. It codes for CSASSGNTE. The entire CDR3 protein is CSASSGNTEAFF.

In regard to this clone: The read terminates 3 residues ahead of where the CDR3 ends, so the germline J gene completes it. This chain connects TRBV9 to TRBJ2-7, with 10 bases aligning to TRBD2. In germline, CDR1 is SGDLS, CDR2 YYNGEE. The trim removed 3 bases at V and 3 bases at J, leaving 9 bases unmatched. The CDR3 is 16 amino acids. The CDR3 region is CASSAGGLAGDYEQYF. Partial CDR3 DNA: TGTGCCAGCAGCGCCGGGGGCCTAGCGGGGGACTACGAG.

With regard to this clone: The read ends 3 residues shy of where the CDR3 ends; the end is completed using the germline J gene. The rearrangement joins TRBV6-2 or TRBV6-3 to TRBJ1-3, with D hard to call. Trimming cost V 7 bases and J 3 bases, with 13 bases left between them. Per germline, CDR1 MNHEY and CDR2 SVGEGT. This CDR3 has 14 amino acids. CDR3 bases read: TGTGCCAGCAAGGCGTGGAGACTTGGAAACACC. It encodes CASKAWRLGNT. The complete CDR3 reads CASKAWRLGNTIYF.

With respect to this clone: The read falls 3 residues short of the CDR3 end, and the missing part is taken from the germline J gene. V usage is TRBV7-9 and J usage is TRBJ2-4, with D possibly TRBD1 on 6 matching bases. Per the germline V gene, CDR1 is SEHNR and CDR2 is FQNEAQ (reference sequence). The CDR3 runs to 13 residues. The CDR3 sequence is CASSLGGGRGQYF. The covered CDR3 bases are TGTGCCAGCAGCTTAGGTGGGGGCCGGGGT.

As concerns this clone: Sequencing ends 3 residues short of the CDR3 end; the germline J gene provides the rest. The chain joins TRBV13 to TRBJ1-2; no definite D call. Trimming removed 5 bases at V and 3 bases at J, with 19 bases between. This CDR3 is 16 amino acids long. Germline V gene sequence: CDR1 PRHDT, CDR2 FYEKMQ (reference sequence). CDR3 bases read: TGTGCCAGCAGCCCCGCCTCAACAGCGGACCACTATGGC. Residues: CASSPASTADHYG. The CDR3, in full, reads CASSPASTADHYGYTF.

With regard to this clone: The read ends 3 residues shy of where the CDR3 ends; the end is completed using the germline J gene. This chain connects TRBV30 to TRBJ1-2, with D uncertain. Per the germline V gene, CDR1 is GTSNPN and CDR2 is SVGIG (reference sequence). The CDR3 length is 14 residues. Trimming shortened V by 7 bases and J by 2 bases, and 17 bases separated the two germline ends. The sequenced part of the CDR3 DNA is TGTGCCTTGGACTTCACCGGCACAAACTATGGC. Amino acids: CALDFTGTNYG. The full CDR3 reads CALDFTGTNYGYTF.